Described below is a single T cell receptor beta chain sequence and its context. The record originates from a study of blood T cells in healthy people across ages. This CDR3 is built from 14 residues. Germline trimming cut 4 bases from V and 7 bases from J; bases unmatched to any gene: 6. Germline V CDR1 and CDR2: SGHTA, FQGNSA. Peripheral blood from each donor was collected in a volume of 9.5 to 10 milliliters. Isolated PBMCs totaled at least 6 million in each sample. A sample-barcoded 5' primer and a J-beta primer mix were used in a second PCR of roughly 7 to 12 cycles. TCRdb re-analysed the 5' RACE reads in MiXCR, keeping a single row per CDR3 protein. The table includes about a million distinct CDR3 sequences, approximately 38% detected once.

Sequenced: blood. The receptor's source is a man between 18 and 35 years old in good health. The gene calls are TRBV7-2 and TRBJ1-5; 8 bases match TRBD1. Here the CDR3 reads CASSSDRGVQPQHF. CDR3 DNA sequence: TGTGCCAGCAGCTCCGACAGGGGCGTGCAGCCCCAGCATTTT.